This T cell receptor (beta chain) was sequenced in a study of post-analysis software for immune sequencing data. Study as a whole: Progressive-relapsing, secondary progressive and relapsing-remitting multiple sclerosis were among the disease courses included. Study-wide results and limits: Controls significantly exceeded multiple sclerosis patients in normalized Chao1 diversity. TRBV5-6, TRBV5-1 and TRBV20-1 belonged to a set of about five TRBV segments that were more frequent in patients than controls.

Concerning this clonotype itself: Its cognate antigen is unknown.

Incorporated into the TCR beta cDNA libraries were unique molecular identifiers, which served to reduce PCR and sequencing biases. Input of roughly 0.9 to 11 million T cells yielded roughly 530,000 cDNA molecules. TCRdb passed the PCR reads through MiXCR, listing each CDR3 protein once. The table records 750,000 to 900,000 distinct CDR3 sequences, 46% of them present only once. CDR3 length: 14 amino acids. Deletions cut 4 bases from V and 1 base from J, with 11 bases between. Germline loops: CDR1 SGDLS, CDR2 YYNGEE. V usage is TRBV9 and J usage is TRBJ1-2, with a tentative D call TRBD1 (5 bases). The sample was blood. This sequence originates from a girl aged 5-17 years with multiple sclerosis. As DNA, the CDR3 is TGTGCCAGCAGCCCAGACAGAATTAACTATGGCTACACCTTC. It encodes CASSPDRINYGYTF.